The present entry profiles one T cell receptor beta chain with its context. Its specificity is unknown. CDR3 length equals 14 residues. CDR1 and CDR2 (germline): SQVTM, ANQGSEA. The V gene lost 3 bases and the J gene lost 1 base, with 11 bases spanning the gap. Then a second PCR, running about 6 to 11 cycles, was carried out with a sample-barcoded 5' primer and a J-beta primer mix. A template-switch adaptor with 12 random nucleotides tagged each cDNA molecule. TCRdb re-derived calls from the 5' RACE reads in MiXCR, one entry per CDR3 protein. The repertoire holds 800,000 to 1,300,000 distinct CDR3 sequences, with 25% as singletons. The record originates from a study of blood T cells in healthy people across ages. General observations from the study: As age increased, TCR beta diversity per million T cells fell in a roughly linear fashion.

This same sample was also part of a study on T cells of mothers and their children.

J is TRBJ2-3 and V is TRBV29-1; D may match TRBD1 or TRBD2 (5 bases each). Sequenced sample: blood. This TCR was recovered from a girl aged 2 to 9 in good health. CDR3 DNA sequence: TGCAGCGTTGAGTCCGGGGCCCGCACAGATACGCAGTATTTT. This gives the protein CSVESGARTDTQYF.